The 29 T cell receptor beta chains below were found in one sample sequenced in a study of blood T cell repertoires in COVID-19 (TCRdb year 2020). The library was produced with the immunoSEQ multiplex PCR assay. TCRdb's version of the immuneACCESS table is confined to in-frame rearrangements and falls short of the full clone set. An unresolved V gene accounts for under half of the shortfall where checked; the remainder is of unknown origin. The sample includes some 260,000 clones, with around nine tenths observed a single time. Of the sample, 1.9% is held by the ten largest clones. Input material: PBMCs or T cells enriched from blood (not recorded which). The receptor set was obtained from a woman under 30 who had recovered from COVID-19.

The chain employs TRBV18 and TRBJ1-3; a weak D match, TRBD1 (6 bases). The CDR3 is 18 residues long. Trimming left V 0 bases short and J 0 bases short, with 15 bases between. The V gene's germline CDR1 is KGHSH and CDR2 LQKENI. This chain's CDR3 is CASSPPAGKGDSGNTIYF. CDR3 nucleotide sequence: TGTGCCAGCTCACCACCAGCAGGGAAGGGGGACTCTGGAAACACCATATATTTT.

The rearrangement uses TRBV6-5 and TRBJ1-3; the D is unclear. The ends were cut back, 7 bases at V and 3 bases at J, with 13 bases in the middle. The CDR3 covers 14 residues. Germline V gene sequence: CDR1 MNHEY, CDR2 SVGAGI. CDR3 loop: CASMREGGGNTIYF. As DNA, the CDR3 is TGTGCCAGCATGAGGGAAGGAGGTGGAAACACCATATATTTT.

The V gene is TRBV11-2, the J gene TRBJ1-2; 9 bases line up with TRBD1. The CDR3 covers 17 residues. Per the germline V gene, CDR1 is SGHAT and CDR2 is FQNNGV. V lost 5 bases and J lost 4; bases outside the gene matches: 14. CDR3 sequence reads: CASSNGPGTGLGYGYTF. In nucleotides, the CDR3 is TGTGCCAGCAGCAATGGTCCCGGGACAGGGTTAGGCTATGGCTACACCTTC.

The chain combines TRBV18 with TRBJ1-1; 8 bases map to TRBD1. After removal of 2 bases from V and 8 bases from J, the junction contained 7 bases not matched to a gene. The CDR3 length is 14 residues. Germline V gene sequence: CDR1 KGHSH, CDR2 LQKENI. The CDR3 loop reads CASSPELRGQEAFF. CDR3 DNA sequence: TGTGCCAGCTCACCAGAACTCAGGGGGCAGGAAGCTTTCTTT. Complete variable domain (other parts from reference TRBV18 and TRBJ1-1): NAGVMQNPRHLVRRRGQEARLRCSPMKGHSHVYWYRQLPEEGLKFMVYLQKENIIDESGMPKERFSAEFPKEGPSILRIQQVVRGDSAAYFCASSPELRGQEAFFGQGTRLTVV.

The chain has TRBV15 and TRBJ1-6; 8 bases align to TRBD1. Germline-derived CDR1 and CDR2 are LNHNV and YYDKDF (reference sequence). J gave up 10 bases and V 5 bases, and 10 bases lay outside the gene matches. The CDR3 contains 15 residues. The CDR3 is CATSGSQGAGSPLHF. The CDR3 nucleotides are TGTGCCACCAGCGGTAGTCAGGGGGCAGGCTCACCCCTCCACTTT.

This clone was seen only once. The V call is TRBV19, the J call TRBJ2-5; D call uncertain. Trimming cost V 4 bases and J 0 bases, with 12 bases left between them. CDR3 size: 15 residues. Germline V gives CDR1 LNHDA, CDR2 SQIVND (reference sequence). This CDR3 reads CASSSENGYQETQYF. CDR3 sequence (DNA): TGTGCCAGTAGTAGCGAAAACGGTTACCAAGAGACCCAGTACTTC. Based on the CDR3 plus reference TRBV19 and TRBJ2-5, the full variable domain is DGGITQSPKYLFRKEGQNVTLSCEQNLNHDAMYWYRQDPGQGLRLIYYSQIVNDFQKGDIAEGYSVSREKKESFPLTVTSAQKNPTAFYLCASSSENGYQETQYFGPGTRLLVL.

The J gene is TRBJ1-5, the V gene TRBV10-3; a weak D match, TRBD1 (6 bases). The CDR3 covers 15 residues. In germline, CDR1 is ENHRY, CDR2 SYGVKD. Trimming shortened V by 3 bases and J by 1 base, and 10 bases separated the two germline ends. The CDR3 reads CAISDLGTSNQPQHF. CDR3 coding DNA: TGTGCCATCAGTGATCTGGGGACAAGCAATCAGCCCCAGCATTTT.

The chain is built from TRBV18 and TRBJ1-2, with 8 bases lining up with TRBD1. There are 13 residues in the CDR3. Looked up from germline, CDR1 is KGHSH and CDR2 is LQKENI. The ends lost 6 bases at V and 5 bases at J; junction bases unmatched: 5. CDR3 nucleotide sequence: TGTGCCAGCTCTGAGGACAGGGTATATGGCTACACCTTC. Its protein is CASSEDRVYGYTF. Supplemented by reference TRBV18 and TRBJ1-2, the full variable domain reads NAGVMQNPRHLVRRRGQEARLRCSPMKGHSHVYWYRQLPEEGLKFMVYLQKENIIDESGMPKERFSAEFPKEGPSILRIQQVVRGDSAAYFCASSEDRVYGYTFGSGTRLTVV.

This clone has only one observation. Other DNA sequences in the same sample also yield this CDR3. The V call is TRBV18, the J call TRBJ1-1; D might be TRBD1 (5 bases). V was cut by 0 bases and J by 5 bases, with 10 bases left in between. The germline CDR1 and CDR2 sequences are KGHSH and LQKENI. The CDR3 contains 14 residues. The CDR3 sequence is CASSPPGGGTEAFF. CDR3 nucleotides: TGTGCCAGCTCACCACCCGGGGGTGGGACTGAAGCTTTCTTT.

The chain employs TRBV18 and TRBJ2-7; weak D call: TRBD2 (6 bases). Trimming took 8 bases from V and 6 from J, leaving 17 bases between them. This CDR3 region has 13 residues. CDR1 is KGHSH and CDR2 is LQKENI in the germline V gene. The CDR3 sequence: CASGRDGLSEQYF. As DNA, the CDR3 is TGTGCCAGCGGCCGGGACGGACTAAGCGAGCAGTACTTC. Full variable domain (outside the CDR3, taken from reference TRBV18 and TRBJ2-7): NAGVMQNPRHLVRRRGQEARLRCSPMKGHSHVYWYRQLPEEGLKFMVYLQKENIIDESGMPKERFSAEFPKEGPSILRIQQVVRGDSAAYFCASGRDGLSEQYFGPGTRLTVT.

The V gene is TRBV28, the J gene TRBJ1-2, with D tentatively TRBD1 (5 bases). CDR3 length equals 15 residues. Germline assignment: CDR1 MDHEN and CDR2 SYDVKM. V was trimmed by 7 bases and J by 7 bases, leaving 22 bases between them. CDR3 nucleotides: TGTGCCAGCACCATAGACGGGGGGTCATTTCGTGGCTACACCTTC. It specifies CASTIDGGSFRGYTF.

The chain carries TRBV28 and TRBJ1-6; 12 nucleotides agree with TRBD1. Trimming at V came to 6 bases and at J to 9 bases, leaving 6 bases not matched to a gene. CDR1 MDHEN and CDR2 SYDVKM come from the germline V gene. The CDR3 length is 15 residues. CDR3 DNA sequence: TGTGCCAGCAGCCTGGGACAGGGGGCATCTTCACCCCTCCACTTT. This sequence encodes CASSLGQGASSPLHF.

Written as DNA, the CDR3 is TGTGCCAGCAGTTACGTGGCAGATGGCTATGGCTACACCTTC. It translates to CASSYVADGYGYTF. The chain recombines TRBV6-5 with TRBJ1-2; D not certain. CDR3 length equals 14 residues. V was pared by 2 bases and J by 4 bases, with 11 bases between. CDR1 and CDR2 from the germline V gene are MNHEY and SVGAGI.

The rearrangement uses TRBV18 and TRBJ1-4; possible D gene TRBD1, 5 bases. The CDR3 has 16 amino acids. The V gene lost 6 bases and the J gene lost 0 bases, with 14 bases spanning the gap. Germline loops: CDR1 KGHSH, CDR2 LQKENI. CDR3 sequence reads: CASSIRQRATNEKLFF. The CDR3 bases are TGTGCCAGCTCGATCAGACAGAGAGCAACTAATGAAAAACTGTTTTTT.

The V gene is TRBV7-9, the J gene TRBJ2-4, with TRBD1 identical over 9 bases. The CDR3 totals 16 residues. From germline, CDR1 is SEHNR and CDR2 FQNEAQ (reference sequence). After removal of 5 bases from V and 0 bases from J, the junction contained 5 bases not matched to a gene. CDR3 DNA: TGTGCCAGCAGCCCCGGACAGGGGATAGCCAAAAACATTCAGTACTTC. This gives the protein CASSPGQGIAKNIQYF.

This clone was seen a handful of times. The chain couples TRBV6-5 to TRBJ1-2; D is uncertain. The V gene's germline CDR1 is MNHEY and CDR2 SVGAGI. Trimming left V 5 bases short and J 4 bases short, with 14 bases between. The CDR3 sequence is 14 residues long. The CDR3 DNA reads TGTGCCAGCAGTCCAGAGGAGGGTGTCTATGGCTACACCTTC. This codes for CASSPEEGVYGYTF.

This chain joins TRBV5-5 and TRBJ2-7; D might be TRBD2 (6 bases). V lost 5 bases and J lost 1, with 19 bases in between. CDR1 SGHKS and CDR2 YYEKEE come from the germline V gene (reference sequence). This CDR3 comprises 16 residues. CDR3 sequence: CASRPSPGDLSYEQYF. Written as DNA, the CDR3 is TGTGCCAGCAGGCCGAGCCCGGGGGACCTTTCCTACGAGCAGTACTTC.

The chain links TRBV5-8 to TRBJ2-1; 16 bases are shared with TRBD2. Germline V CDR1 and CDR2: SGHTS, YDEGEE. The V gene end was trimmed by 4 bases and the J gene end by 7 bases; junction bases not matched to a gene: 8. The CDR3 consists of 17 residues. CDR3 sequence (DNA): TGTGCCAGCAGCCGCGGGACTAGCGGGAGGGCCATGAATGAGCAGTTCTTC. It codes for CASSRGTSGRAMNEQFF.

The V and J genes are TRBV18 and TRBJ2-1; 11 nucleotides align to TRBD2. Germline V gene lookup returns CDR1 KGHSH and CDR2 LQKENI. V shed 3 bases, J shed 3 bases, and the junction held 4 bases outside the gene matches. The CDR3 has 16 residues. The CDR3 here is CASSPQLAGDYNEQFF. DNA of the CDR3: TGTGCCAGCTCACCGCAACTAGCGGGGGACTACAATGAGCAGTTCTTC.

The rearrangement links TRBV4-3 to TRBJ1-5; tentative D call: TRBD1 (6 bases). Germline CDR1 LGHNA, CDR2 YSLEER. The CDR3 sequence is 17 residues long. V gave up 0 bases and J gave up 5 bases, with 17 bases separating them. CDR3: CASSQDRFHRGYQPQHF. The CDR3 coding sequence is TGCGCCAGCAGCCAAGATCGCTTTCATAGGGGGTATCAGCCCCAGCATTTT.

The chain has TRBV19 and TRBJ1-1; no firm D call. The CDR3 is made up of 14 amino acids. CDR1 is LNHDA, CDR2 SQIVND, per germline (reference sequence). V was shortened by 3 bases and J by 0 bases, with 8 bases between the two germline ends. The CDR3 DNA sequence: TGTGCCAGTAGTATGCGGGAAATGAACACTGAAGCTTTCTTT. Translated, it gives CASSMREMNTEAFF.

The rearrangement links TRBV20-1 to TRBJ1-2; D call uncertain. V lost 3 bases, J lost 0 bases, and 8 bases lay in between. CDR1 and CDR2 from the germline V gene are DFQATT and SNEGSKA (reference sequence). The CDR3 runs 13 residues. The CDR3 region has the DNA TGCAGTGCTAGTTTAGCGACTAACTATGGCTACACCTTC. Translating it yields CSASLATNYGYTF.

The V call is TRBV28, the J call TRBJ1-5, with a weak D call TRBD1 (6 bases). V lost 4 bases and J 11 bases, leaving 12 bases between the germline ends. Germline lookup yields CDR1 MDHEN and CDR2 SYDVKM. The CDR3 has 12 residues. The CDR3: CASSYQGSAQHF. The CDR3 DNA reads TGTGCCAGCAGTTATCAGGGGTCGGCCCAGCATTTT.

Only one count was recorded for this clone. The V call is TRBV18, the J call TRBJ1-1; D unresolved. The CDR3 extends over 14 amino acids. Trimming left V 3 bases short and J 1 base short, with 9 bases between. CDR1 and CDR2 (germline): KGHSH, LQKENI. In DNA, the CDR3 is TGTGCCAGCTCACCTGGGCAGGCGAACACTGAAGCTTTCTTT. This sequence encodes CASSPGQANTEAFF.

The chain employs TRBV4-2 and TRBJ1-5; 7 bases agree with TRBD1. Germline V gene sequence: CDR1 LGHNA, CDR2 YNFKEQ. V lost 1 base, J lost 3 bases, and 9 bases stayed unmatched. CDR3 length: 17 amino acids. The CDR3 DNA reads as TGTGCCAGCAGCCAAGGTTGGGCAGGGGGTTCCAATCAGCCCCAGCATTTT. As protein: CASSQGWAGGSNQPQHF.

This chain joins TRBV15 and TRBJ1-6; possibly TRBD1 for D (5 bases). Per germline, CDR1 LNHNV and CDR2 YYDKDF (reference sequence). The V and J ends lost 5 bases and 7 bases respectively, with 12 bases between them. This CDR3 has 14 amino acids. CDR3 amino acids: CATSGGTGNSPLHF. The CDR3 bases are TGTGCCACCAGCGGCGGGACGGGCAATTCACCCCTCCACTTT.

This clone occurred many times. This sequence joins TRBV7-8 and TRBJ2-1; the match to TRBD2 covers 11 bases. The CDR3 spans 16 residues. V lost 3 bases and J lost 3; bases outside the gene matches: 4. Germline CDR1 SGHVS, CDR2 FQNEAQ. The CDR3 sequence: CASSLMTSGVYNEQFF. For the CDR3, the DNA is TGTGCCAGCAGCTTGATGACTAGCGGGGTCTACAATGAGCAGTTCTTC.

This clone was seen only once. This rearrangement joins TRBV15 to TRBJ2-1, with 9 positions matching TRBD2. Trimming at V came to 0 bases and at J to 8 bases, leaving 5 bases not matched to a gene. The CDR3 covers 15 residues. Germline-derived CDR1 and CDR2 are LNHNV and YYDKDF (reference sequence). CDR3 DNA sequence: TGTGCCACCAGCAGAGATAATAGCGGGAGTTATGAGCAGTTCTTC. Its translation: CATSRDNSGSYEQFF.

J is TRBJ2-3 and V is TRBV9; the D gene is possibly TRBD2 (6 bases). Germline V gene sequence: CDR1 SGDLS, CDR2 YYNGEE. CDR3 size: 17 residues. Trimming pared 0 bases from V and 0 bases from J, leaving 14 bases between. The CDR3 here is CASSVGRGGVSTDTQYF. The CDR3 nucleotides are TGTGCCAGCAGCGTAGGGCGGGGCGGGGTTAGCACAGATACGCAGTATTTT.